The 7 T cell receptor beta chains below were found in one sample sequenced in a study of identical twins. TCRdb re-called the 5' RACE reads through MiXCR, storing one row per CDR3 protein. The table records 550,000 to 700,000 distinct CDR3 sequences, 21% of them present only once. The same specimen was also included in a second study, on T cells expressing NK-cell markers.

The sequencing sample was made of PBMCs. The receptors shown here come from a young woman in good health.

This clonotype occurred many times. The rearrangement links TRBV4-3 to TRBJ2-7; D ambiguous. Germline V CDR1 and CDR2: LGHNA, YSLEER. Trimming shortened V by 0 bases and J by 7 bases, and 13 bases separated the two germline ends. The CDR3 contains 14 residues. This CDR3 reads CASSQDGEVGEQYF. The CDR3 DNA reads TGCGCCAGCAGCCAAGATGGGGAAGTGGGAGAGCAGTACTTC.

V gene TRBV7-7 combines with J gene TRBJ2-5; D possibly corresponds to TRBD2 (7 bases). Per the germline V gene, CDR1 is SSHAT and CDR2 is FNYEAQ (reference sequence). The CDR3 is 18 amino acids. The V gene lost 5 bases and the J gene lost 0 bases, with 22 bases spanning the gap. CDR3 sequence: CASSLTVLGRGYQETQYF. In DNA form, the CDR3 reads TGTGCCAGCAGCCTGACAGTCTTGGGGAGGGGGTACCAAGAGACCCAGTACTTC. The whole variable domain, remainder taken from reference TRBV7-7 and TRBJ2-5, is GAGVSQSPRYKVTKRGQDVTLRCDPISSHATLYWYQQALGQGPEFLTYFNYEAQPDKSGLPSDRFSAERPEGSISTLTIQRTEQRDSAMYRCASSLTVLGRGYQETQYFGPGTRLLVL.

The sample holds a few counts of this clonotype. The chain carries TRBV11-2 and TRBJ2-3, with 9 bases that match TRBD1. Germline V CDR1 and CDR2: SGHAT, FQNNGV. This CDR3 comprises 14 residues. The J segment lost 6 bases and the V segment lost 5 bases, leaving 6 bases of the junction unmatched. The CDR3 sequence: CASSLPGQGDTQYF. CDR3 DNA: TGTGCCAGCAGCCTCCCGGGACAGGGTGATACGCAGTATTTT.

This clonotype has only a few counts. The CDR3 loop is CASSQASALETQYF. The CDR3 coding sequence is TGTGCCAGCAGCCAAGCATCGGCCCTGGAGACCCAGTACTTC. The chain uses TRBV12-3 or TRBV12-4 and TRBJ2-5, with no clear D. With 6 bases removed from V and 5 bases from J, the gap between germline ends came to 16 bases. The CDR3 totals 14 residues.

The CDR3 DNA reads as TGTGCCACCAGTGATCCTACTTGGGACAGGGGAGGAGATACGCAGTATTTT. Its translation is CATSDPTWDRGGDTQYF. The chain uses TRBV24-1 and TRBJ2-3; the match to TRBD1 covers 10 bases. V lost 3 bases to trimming and J lost 5 bases; unmatched junction nucleotides: 10. Germline CDR1 reads KGHDR; CDR2 reads SFDVKD. The CDR3 spans 17 residues.

V gene TRBV20-1 combines with J gene TRBJ2-3; TRBD1 aligns across 8 bases. J lost 5 bases, V lost 0 bases, and 7 bases had no gene match. Germline CDR1 reads DFQATT; CDR2 reads SNEGSKA (reference sequence). This CDR3 region has 15 residues. The CDR3: CSARETGVGRDTQYF. The CDR3 DNA reads TGCAGTGCTAGAGAGACAGGGGTTGGAAGAGATACGCAGTATTTT.

The chain uses TRBV29-1 and TRBJ2-1; 10 bases align to TRBD2. The CDR3 has 15 amino acids. Trimming at V came to 1 base and at J to 8 bases, leaving 8 bases not matched to a gene. Germline values: CDR1 SQVTM, CDR2 ANQGSEA. As DNA, the CDR3 is TGCAGCGTTGAAGTCGGTCGGCTAGCGGGGGATGAGCAGTTCTTC. This translates into CSVEVGRLAGDEQFF.